Listed below are T cell receptor beta chains from one sample, sequenced in a study of blood T cell repertoires in COVID-19. Clones were read by immunoSEQ multiplex PCR, and TCRdb kept only the in-frame ones, dropping some. The sample lists around 45,000 clones; approximately 90% were seen once. The sample consisted of peripheral blood. The source of these receptors is a man aged 60 to 75 with active COVID-19. The CDR3 runs from the conserved cysteine through the conserved F or W. Fields, in order: clone size, CDR3 length, V gene, J gene, D gene, CDR3 protein, CDR3 DNA. A D gene is named only where the DNA matches it firmly. Only part of the rows carry a size: once, few, many, or a class if the clone is expanded.

NA	17	TRBV30	TRBJ2-1	TRBD2	CAWSVPAGGRVVGEQFF	TGTGCCTGGAGTGTACCTGCGGGAGGTAGGGTAGTTGGTGAGCAGTTCTTC
few	12	TRBV13	TRBJ2-1	NA	CASSLQGYEQFF	TGTGCCAGCAGCTTACAGGGATATGAGCAGTTCTTC
NA	14	TRBV18	TRBJ1-6	TRBD1	CASSPDRGSSPLHF	TGTGCCAGCTCACCGGACAGGGGTAGTTCACCCCTCCACTTT
NA	18	TRBV27	TRBJ2-7	TRBD2	CASAPKGLAGGGSYEQYF	TGTGCCAGCGCCCCGAAGGGACTAGCGGGGGGTGGCTCCTACGAGCAGTACTTC
few	14	TRBV28	TRBJ1-1	NA	CASSLGGVRTEAFF	TGTGCCAGCAGCCTGGGAGGGGTGAGGACTGAAGCTTTCTTT
NA	17	TRBV23-1	TRBJ2-1	TRBD1	CASSQRTSGQAYNEQFF	TGCGCCAGCAGTCAAAGGACTTCGGGACAGGCCTACAATGAGCAGTTCTTC
NA	13	TRBV2	TRBJ2-5	TRBD1	CASRLGTEETQYF	TGTGCCAGCCGCCTCGGGACAGAAGAGACCCAGTACTTC
NA	14	TRBV27	TRBJ2-7	TRBD2	CASGLAGGPYEQYF	TGTGCCAGTGGACTAGCGGGGGGCCCCTACGAGCAGTACTTC
NA	19	TRBV2	TRBJ2-5	NA	CASRFIWQGNREKQETQYF	TGTGCCAGCAGGTTTATTTGGCAGGGGAACAGAGAAAAACAAGAGACCCAGTACTTC
once	13	TRBV7-9	TRBJ2-1	TRBD1	CASSGTGYNEQFF	TGTGCCAGCAGCGGGACAGGGTACAATGAGCAGTTCTTC
few	15	TRBV27	TRBJ2-7	TRBD1	CASSLSPRQGYEQYF	TGTGCCAGCAGTTTATCGCCCAGACAGGGCTACGAGCAGTACTTC
NA	16	TRBV5-1	TRBJ1-6	TRBD1	CASSHQDRASNSPLHF	TGCGCCAGCAGCCACCAGGACAGGGCTTCCAATTCACCCCTCCACTTT
NA	12	TRBV7-8	TRBJ2-7	TRBD1	CASSLGDSLQYF	TGTGCCAGCAGCTTAGGGGACAGCCTGCAGTACTTC
NA	14	TRBV16	TRBJ2-3	NA	CASRGHRTPDTQYF	TGTGCCAGCCGGGGACACCGGACTCCAGATACGCAGTATTTT
NA	15	TRBV30	TRBJ1-1	TRBD1	CAWSAGRGRVTEAFF	TGTGCCTGGAGTGCAGGTAGGGGGCGAGTCACTGAAGCTTTCTTT
NA	14	TRBV30	TRBJ2-1	TRBD2	CAWGLAGGYNEQFF	TGTGCCTGGGGACTAGCGGGAGGCTACAATGAGCAGTTCTTC